The 17 T cell receptor beta chains in this list originate from one sample, sequenced in a study of chemoradiotherapy in HPV16-positive cancers. Data came from immunoSEQ multiplex PCR; TCRdb stores just in-frame clones and leaves some out. The sample has about 12,000 clones, over 75% seen once. Here the sequenced sample was blood, taken from a patient who underwent chemoradiotherapy. These receptor sequences come from a human donor with HPV-associated anogenital cancer.

This sequence joins TRBV7-9 and TRBJ2-1; 8 positions agree with TRBD2. The CDR3 runs to 14 residues. Trimming cost V 10 bases and J 5 bases; bases outside gene matches: 10. Germline CDR1 and CDR2: SEHNR and FQNEAQ (reference sequence). DNA of the CDR3: TGTGCCACCATAGCGGGGAGAAGGAACAATGAGCAGTTCTTC. Translating gives CATIAGRRNNEQFF.

This clone was counted a few times. CDR3 sequence reads: CASSQVGTLLAFF. The CDR3 DNA follows: TGCGCCAGCAGCCAAGTCGGGACATTGTTAGCTTTCTTT. V and J are TRBV4-1 and TRBJ1-1; D is possibly TRBD1 (6 bases). Looked up from germline, CDR1 is MGHRA and CDR2 is YSYEKL. CDR3 length equals 13 residues. V was shortened by 1 base and J by 10 bases, with 13 bases between the two germline ends.

This clone was counted between two and nine times. Other DNA sequences in this specimen translate into the identical CDR3. The chain recombines TRBV19 with TRBJ1-3; the match to TRBD1 covers 8 bases. Germline lookup yields CDR1 LNHDA and CDR2 SQIVND (reference sequence). There are 12 residues in the CDR3. The V segment lost 6 bases and the J segment 7 bases; nucleotides outside the gene matches: 2. The DNA of the CDR3 is TGTGCCAGTAGCAGACAGGGGAACACCATATATTTT. Translation: CASSRQGNTIYF.

The rearrangement links TRBV11-1 to TRBJ1-2, with D perhaps matching TRBD1 (6 bases). CDR1 and CDR2 from the germline V gene are SGHAT and FQDESV (reference sequence). The CDR3 extends over 12 amino acids. V was pared by 5 bases and J by 11 bases, with 15 bases between. Here the CDR3 reads CASSNHGGDYTF. The CDR3 nucleotides are TGTGCCAGCAGCAACCACGGGGGCGATTACACCTTC.

The rearrangement joins TRBV10-3 to TRBJ1-2, with unresolved D. In germline, CDR1 is ENHRY, CDR2 SYGVKD. Trimming took 10 bases from V and 3 from J, leaving 12 bases between them. The CDR3 is made up of 12 amino acids. The CDR3 DNA follows: TGTGCCACCAAGGACGGAGACTATGGCTACACCTTC. Its translation is CATKDGDYGYTF.

J is TRBJ2-7 and V is TRBV7-2, with TRBD2 matching over 9 bases. V gave up 1 base and J gave up 0 bases; unmatched junction bases: 7. The germline gives CDR1 SGHTA, CDR2 FQGNSA. The CDR3 spans 17 residues. CDR3 amino acids: CASSLGPLAGSSYEQYF. The CDR3 DNA sequence: TGTGCCAGCAGCTTAGGCCCCCTAGCGGGGAGCTCCTACGAGCAGTACTTC.

V gene TRBV19 combines with J gene TRBJ2-2, with D possibly called TRBD1 or TRBD2 (7 bases each). Germline-derived CDR1 and CDR2 are LNHDA and SQIVND (reference sequence). CDR3 size: 16 residues. V was clipped by 2 bases and J by 0 bases, with 10 bases between them. The CDR3 spells CASSIQGGPNTGELFF. The CDR3 nucleotides read TGTGCCAGTAGTATACAGGGGGGGCCGAACACCGGGGAGCTGTTTTTT.

The chain uses TRBV15 and TRBJ2-5, with D possibly matching TRBD1 (5 bases). The CDR3 consists of 18 residues. Germline V gene sequence: CDR1 LNHNV, CDR2 YYDKDF (reference sequence). Trimming removed 4 bases at V and 5 bases at J, with 26 bases between. The CDR3 nucleotides read TGTGCCACCAGCAAGTCAGTTCAGGGCCGTGGGTTCAGGGAGACCCAGTACTTC. Amino acid sequence: CATSKSVQGRGFRETQYF.

This chain uses TRBV29-1 with TRBJ2-7, with 7 bases identical to TRBD1. The CDR3 loop spans 13 amino acids. Trimming removed 1 base from V and 3 bases from J; junction bases left unmatched: 3. Germline values: CDR1 SQVTM, CDR2 ANQGSEA. The CDR3 loop is CSVEGRQGYEQYF. DNA of the CDR3: TGCAGCGTTGAAGGCCGACAGGGCTACGAGCAGTACTTC.

The rearrangement uses TRBV9 and TRBJ2-7; 7 bases align to TRBD1. The length of the CDR3 is 14 residues. V shed 4 bases, J shed 2 bases, and the junction held 6 bases outside the gene matches. Germline loops: CDR1 SGDLS, CDR2 YYNGEE. The CDR3 sequence is CASSPRDSAYEQYF. The CDR3 bases are TGTGCCAGCAGCCCCCGGGACAGCGCCTACGAGCAGTACTTC. The entire variable domain, with the rest obtained from reference TRBV9 and TRBJ2-7, is as follows: DSGVTQTPKHLITATGQRVTLRCSPRSGDLSVYWYQQSLDQGLQFLIQYYNGEERAKGNILERFSAQQFPDLHSELNLSSLELGDSALYFCASSPRDSAYEQYFGPGTRLTVT.

The rearrangement links TRBV19 to TRBJ2-7; no clear D. CDR1 is LNHDA, CDR2 SQIVND, per germline (reference sequence). This CDR3 spans 13 amino acids. Trimming removed 5 bases from V and 4 bases from J, with 12 bases in between. The CDR3 region has the DNA TGTGCCAGTAGTTTACGGTTGACATACGAGCAGTACTTC. It is translated as CASSLRLTYEQYF.

V usage is TRBV2 and J usage is TRBJ2-5; unclear D gene. The CDR3 consists of 10 residues. Germline assignment: CDR1 SNHLY and CDR2 FYNNEI. Between the trimmed V and J ends, which lost 6 bases and 5 bases, there was a span of 4 bases. CDR3 coding DNA: TGTGCCAGCAGGCGGGAGACCCAGTACTTC. Amino acid sequence: CASRRETQYF.

This clone was found once. The chain carries TRBV5-4 and TRBJ2-6, with D possibly being TRBD1 (5 bases). This CDR3 is built from 12 residues. CDR1 is SGHNT and CDR2 is YYREEE in the germline V gene (reference sequence). V was trimmed by 3 bases and J by 9 bases, leaving 7 bases between them. The CDR3 DNA is TGTGCCAGCAGCTCAGGGTACAACGTCCTGACTTTC. It encodes CASSSGYNVLTF.

This rearrangement joins TRBV25-1 to TRBJ2-5; 7 bases agree with TRBD1. Looked up from germline, CDR1 is MGHDK and CDR2 is SYGVNS. The junction had 5 bases not matched to a gene; V was cut back by 6 bases and J by 1 base. The CDR3 extends over 14 amino acids. CDR3 bases: TGTGCCAGCAGAAACAGGGGTAGCCAAGAGACCCAGTACTTC. Amino acids: CASRNRGSQETQYF.

The chain links TRBV11-3 to TRBJ2-2; maybe TRBD2 (7 bases). Germline CDR1 is SGHNT and CDR2 is YENEEA. Trimming removed 3 bases from V and 4 bases from J, with 12 bases in between. This CDR3 spans 15 amino acids. In DNA form, the CDR3 reads TGTGCCAGCAGCTTGGGGGGGCAGAGCACCGGGGAGCTGTTTTTT. Translation gives CASSLGGQSTGELFF.

In DNA form, the CDR3 reads TGTGCCAGCAGCTTCCGACAGGCCCCATCTGGGGCCAACGTCCTGACTTTC. Its protein product is CASSFRQAPSGANVLTF. The V and J genes are TRBV7-2 and TRBJ2-6; tentatively, D is TRBD1 (6 bases). This CDR3 has 17 residues. The ends were cut back, 3 bases at V and 1 base at J, with 13 bases in the middle. Germline V CDR1 and CDR2: SGHTA, FQGNSA. Filled out from reference TRBV7-2 and TRBJ2-6, the complete variable domain reads GAGVSQSPSNKVTEKGKDVELRCDPISGHTALYWYRQSLGQGLEFLIYFQGNSAPDKSGLPSDRFSAERTGGSVSTLTIQRTQQEDSAVYLCASSFRQAPSGANVLTFGAGSRLTVL.

The chain links TRBV5-1 to TRBJ2-1, with TRBD1 identical over 7 bases. This CDR3 has 15 residues. With 0 bases clipped from V and 9 bases from J, the junction kept 9 bases outside the gene matches. Germline V CDR1 and CDR2: SGHRS, YFSETQ. CDR3 nucleotide sequence: TGCGCCAGCAGCTTGGTAACAGGGGAATATCCTGAGCAGTTCTTC. It translates to CASSLVTGEYPEQFF.